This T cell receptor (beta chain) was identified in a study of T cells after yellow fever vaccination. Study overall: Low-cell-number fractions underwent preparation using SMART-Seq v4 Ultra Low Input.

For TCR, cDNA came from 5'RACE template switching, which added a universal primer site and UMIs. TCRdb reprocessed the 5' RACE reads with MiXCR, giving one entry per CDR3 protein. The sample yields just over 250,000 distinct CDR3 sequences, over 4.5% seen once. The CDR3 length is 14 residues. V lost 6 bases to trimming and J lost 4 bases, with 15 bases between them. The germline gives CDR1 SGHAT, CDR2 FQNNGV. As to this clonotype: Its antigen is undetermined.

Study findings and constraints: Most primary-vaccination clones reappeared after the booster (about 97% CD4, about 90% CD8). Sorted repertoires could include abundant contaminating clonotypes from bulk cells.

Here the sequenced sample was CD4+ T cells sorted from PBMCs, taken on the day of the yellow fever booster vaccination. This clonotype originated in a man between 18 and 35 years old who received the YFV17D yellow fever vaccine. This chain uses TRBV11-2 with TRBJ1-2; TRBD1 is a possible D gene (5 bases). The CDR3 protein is CASRQGGTVYGYTF. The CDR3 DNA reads TGTGCCAGCAGACAAGGAGGGACGGTCTATGGCTACACCTTC.